This TCR beta chain was profiled in a study of blood T cell repertoires in COVID-19. TCRdb's copy holds only in-frame clones and misses some; the assay was immunoSEQ multiplex PCR. This sample has 200,000 to 250,000 clones, with roughly 79% found just once. CDR3 length: 11 amino acids. V lost 6 bases and J lost 8, with 10 bases in between. This clonotype was obtained from a woman aged 50 to 65 with acute COVID-19. Sequenced material: PBMCs or T cells enriched from blood (not recorded which). The V call is TRBV12-3 or TRBV12-4, the J call TRBJ1-1, with unresolved D. The CDR3: CASRDNWEAFF. Here the CDR3 DNA reads TGTGCCAGCAGAGACAATTGGGAAGCTTTCTTT.